Listed below are T cell receptor beta chains from one sample, sequenced in a study of cytomegalovirus exposure and HLA in healthy donors. Libraries were prepared by immunoSEQ multiplex PCR; TCRdb keeps only in-frame clonotypes and omits some of them. The sample lists about 180,000 clones; about 80% were seen once. Material for sequencing was PBMCs. These receptors were collected from a woman aged 60-70 years in good health and CMV-seropositive. Each CDR3 is given with its conserved first and last residue. A D gene is named only where the DNA matches it firmly. Rows give clone size only sometimes, using once, few, many, or a class for an expanded clone.

18	TRBV2	.	TRBD2	TRBJ2-7	TGTGCCAGCAGTGATCCCCCTAGCGGGGGCCTGATCTCCTACGAGCAGTACTTC	CASSDPPSGGLISYEQYF
14	TRBV6-1	.	.	TRBJ2-7	TGTGCCAGCAGTTTTGACCCGGGGACCTACGAGCAGTACTTC	CASSFDPGTYEQYF
15	TRBV11-2	.	.	TRBJ2-2	TGTGCCAGCAGCCCAGGTGGGGGCGCGACCGGGGAGCTGTTTTTT	CASSPGGGATGELFF
15	TRBV13	few	.	TRBJ1-3	TGTGCCAGCAGCTCAGATCAGGGATCCGGAAACACCATATATTTT	CASSSDQGSGNTIYF
11	TRBV6-1	.	.	TRBJ2-7	TGTGCCAGCAGGGAGGTTGGCGAGCAGTACTTC	CASREVGEQYF
14	TRBV6-5	.	.	TRBJ2-2	TGTGCCAGCAGTTACCAAGACCCGGGGGGGGAGCTGTTTTTT	CASSYQDPGGELFF
15	TRBV5-1	.	.	TRBJ2-7	TGCGCCAGCAGCTTGTCTGGGACACGGTCCGACGAGCAGTACTTC	CASSLSGTRSDEQYF
16	TRBV7-3	.	TRBD1	TRBJ1-2	TGTGCCAGCAGCTTCTCCGGGGGACAGGGACACTATGGCTACACCTTC	CASSFSGGQGHYGYTF
15	TRBV27	once	.	TRBJ2-3	TGTGCCAGCTGCGACAGGCCCCGAGGCACAGATACGCAGTATTTT	CASCDRPRGTDTQYF
14	TRBV6-5	.	.	TRBJ1-5	TGTGCCAGCAGTGAAGAATCAGGGAACTTTCCCCAGCATTTT	CASSEESGNFPQHF
18	TRBV4-1	few	TRBD2	TRBJ2-7	TGCGCCAGCAGCCAGGGACTAGCGGGGGGGGTGGTCGCCTACGAGCAGTACTTC	CASSQGLAGGVVAYEQYF
16	TRBV4-3	.	.	TRBJ2-7	TGCGCCAGCAGCCAAGATTCTAGAGGACGGGGGTTTGGGCAGTACTTC	CASSQDSRGRGFGQYF
16	TRBV6-5	few	.	TRBJ1-1	TGTGCCAGCAGTTACTCGATACCCAGGGCGAACACTGAAGCTTTCTTT	CASSYSIPRANTEAFF
16	TRBV28	.	.	TRBJ2-5	TGTGCCAGCAGTTTCTGGGGAGGTGTTAGCAGAGAGACCCAGTACTTC	CASSFWGGVSRETQYF
12	TRBV10-3	.	TRBD1	TRBJ2-7	TGTGCCAGCCGGGACAGGGGCGACGAGCAGTACTTC	CASRDRGDEQYF
18	TRBV15	.	TRBD2	TRBJ2-3	TGTGCCACCAGCTTAAACTATAGCGGGGGGGCGGGCACAGATACGCAGTATTTT	CATSLNYSGGAGTDTQYF
15	TRBV28	few	TRBD1	TRBJ1-1	TGTGCCAGCAGTCCTCAGCGGCAGGGGGCCACTGAAGCTTTCTTT	CASSPQRQGATEAFF
16	TRBV5-1	.	.	TRBJ2-7	TGCGCCAGCAGCTTGTCTCCGGGGAGGGGGGGCAACGAGCAGTACTTC	CASSLSPGRGGNEQYF
17	TRBV10-2	once	TRBD2	TRBJ2-2	TGCGCCAGCACCGGGACTAGCGGGGGTTCCGTCTCCGGGGAGCTGTTTTTT	CASTGTSGGSVSGELFF
16	TRBV5-1	.	TRBD1	TRBJ1-4	TGCGCCAGCAGCTTGGCGAGGGGACAGGCTAATGAAAAACTGTTTTTT	CASSLARGQANEKLFF
16	TRBV5-6	.	.	TRBJ1-5	TGTGCCAGCACCCGAGGGGACATTCGGGGCAATCAGCCCCAGCATTTT	CASTRGDIRGNQPQHF
15	TRBV2	.	.	TRBJ1-1	TGTGCCAGCAGTCAATGGGAGGGGCTGAACACTGAAGCTTTCTTT	CASSQWEGLNTEAFF
15	TRBV28	once	.	TRBJ1-5	TGTGCCAGCAGTCTCACTCAGGGGTCGAATCAGCCCCAGCATTTT	CASSLTQGSNQPQHF
15	TRBV11-2	.	TRBD1	TRBJ2-3	TGTGCCAGCAGACAGGGGATCTCTAGCACAGATACGCAGTATTTT	CASRQGISSTDTQYF
15	TRBV9	.	.	TRBJ2-6	TGTGCCAGCAGCGTAGCCCCCTCTGGGGCCAACGGCCTGACTTTC	CASSVAPSGANGLTF
14	TRBV5-5	.	.	TRBJ1-5	TGTGCCAGCAGCTTGTCAGGGGTCGTGCAGCCCCAGCATTTT	CASSLSGVVQPQHF
17	TRBV21-1	.	.	TRBJ2-2	TGTGCCAGCAGCAAATACCTACAGGGGGCGGAGGACCGGGGAGCTGTTTTT	CASSKYLQGAEDRGAVF
13	TRBV19	.	.	TRBJ1-2	TGTGCCAGTAGTCCCGACCCGGGGAGTGGCTACACCTTC	CASSPDPGSGYTF
15	TRBV7-6	.	.	TRBJ2-7	TGTGCCAGCAGCTTAGGATCGCGACAGAACGCCCAGCAGTACTTC	CASSLGSRQNAQQYF
12	TRBV30	once	.	TRBJ1-6	TGTGTGGGGAGCTCCTATAATTCACCCCTCCACTTT	CVGSSYNSPLHF
15	TRBV15	.	.	TRBJ1-2	TGTGCCACCAGCAGAGAGACAGGATCTAACTATGGCTACACCTTC	CATSRETGSNYGYTF
15	TRBV9	.	.	TRBJ2-7	TGTGCCAGCAGCGTAGAGGGCAGGAGGGAGAACGAGCAGTACTTC	CASSVEGRRENEQYF
14	TRBV6-1	.	.	TRBJ2-3	TGTGCCAGCAGCTCCGGGACAAAAACAGATACGCAGTATTTT	CASSSGTKTDTQYF
15	TRBV5-1	.	TRBD1	TRBJ1-6	TGCGCCAGCAGACCCACAGGGGCAGCAGACTCACCCCTCCACTTT	CASRPTGAADSPLHF
15	TRBV27	few	.	TRBJ2-5	TGTGCCAGCAGTTTATACGGCGGCTATGGGGAGACCCAGTACTTC	CASSLYGGYGETQYF
16	TRBV6-6	.	TRBD1	TRBJ2-2	TGTGCCGGCAGAGTTCCGGGACAGGGGGCGAACGGGGAGCTGTTTTTT	CAGRVPGQGANGELFF
17	TRBV4-3	once	.	TRBJ1-6	TGCGCCAGCAGTCGGGGGGGAGCTAGCTCCTATAATTCACCCCTCCACTTT	CASSRGGASSYNSPLHF
14	TRBV28	.	.	TRBJ1-6	TGTGCCAGCAGTCCTGTGGGGGGAGGTTCACCCCTCCACTTT	CASSPVGGGSPLHF
15	TRBV10-3	.	.	TRBJ1-5	TGTGCCATCAGTGACCCGGGTGGGGGGGGGAGGGCCCAGCATTTT	CAISDPGGGGRAQHF
11	TRBV2	.	.	TRBJ2-5	TGTGCCAGCTTGCGGGAAGAGACCCAGTACTTC	CASLREETQYF
15	TRBV7-3	.	TRBD2	TRBJ2-5	TGTGCCAGCAGCTTATCTAGCGGGAGCAGAGAGACCCAGTACTTC	CASSLSSGSRETQYF
17	TRBV5-1	.	TRBD1	TRBJ2-2	TGCGCCAGCAGCTTGAAGGGAACAGGGGATAACACCGGGGAGCTGTTTTTT	CASSLKGTGDNTGELFF
14	TRBV15	.	TRBD1	TRBJ1-2	TGTGCCACCAGCAGAGCGGGGACAGGGCTTGGCTACACCTTC	CATSRAGTGLGYTF
12	TRBV14	.	TRBD1	TRBJ1-2	TGTGCCAGCAGCCCGGGACAGAAAGGCTACACCTTC	CASSPGQKGYTF
16	TRBV6-8	.	.	TRBJ1-4	TGTGCCAGCAGCGGAAGTAGCGGGGGAGGTGGGGGGAAAACTGTTTTT	CASSGSSGGGGGKTVF
14	TRBV7-2	.	TRBD1	TRBJ1-1	TGTGCCAGCAGCTCGGACAGGGGGTACACTGAAGCTTTCTTT	CASSSDRGYTEAFF
16	TRBV5-1	.	TRBD1	TRBJ1-1	TGCGCCAGCAGCCTGTCCTCGGGACAGGCTGCCACTGAAGCTTTCTTT	CASSLSSGQAATEAFF
14	TRBV19	.	TRBD2	TRBJ2-7	TGTGCCAGTAGTTCTTCGGGGGGATACGGCGAGCAGTACTTC	CASSSSGGYGEQYF
15	TRBV5-1	few	TRBD2	TRBJ2-2	TGCGCCAGCAGAACCACGGTAGCGGGAGCCGGGGAGCTGTTTTTT	CASRTTVAGAGELFF
14	TRBV6-1	.	.	TRBJ1-6	TGTGCCAGCAGCCATTCAGGAGGGGACGGACCCCTCCACTTT	CASSHSGGDGPLHF
11	TRBV29-1	.	.	TRBJ2-3	TGCAGCGGCGGGAGCACAGATACGCAGTATTTT	CSGGSTDTQYF
15	TRBV5-1	.	TRBD1	TRBJ1-5	TGCGCCAGCAGCATCTTGGGACAGTCTGGTCAGCCCCAGCATTTT	CASSILGQSGQPQHF
12	TRBV28	.	TRBD1	TRBJ1-5	TGTGCCAGCAGACAGGGGCTTCAGCCCCAGCATTTT	CASRQGLQPQHF
14	TRBV28	.	TRBD2	TRBJ2-7	TGTGCCAGCAGTCTGTTAGCGGGAAGGTACGAGCAGTACTTC	CASSLLAGRYEQYF
17	TRBV5-4	.	.	TRBJ2-1	TGTGCCAGCAGCCCCAGGGGGAGCGGGAGTAGCTACAATGAGCAGTTCTTC	CASSPRGSGSSYNEQFF
13	TRBV6-1	.	TRBD1	TRBJ2-7	TGTGCCAGCAAGGACAGGGGAAGCTACGAGCAGTACTTC	CASKDRGSYEQYF
15	TRBV5-1	.	.	TRBJ2-2	TGCGCCAGCAGCTTGGAGGGAGCGTACACCGGGGAGCTGTTTTTT	CASSLEGAYTGELFF
14	TRBV4-2	.	.	TRBJ2-5	TGTGCCAGCAGCCGGGAACTAGGACGGGAGACCCAGTACTTC	CASSRELGRETQYF